These 24 T cell receptor beta chains came from one sample sequenced in a study of identifying expanded T cells in peripheral blood. TCRdb keeps only in-frame clones here, not all; method: immunoSEQ multiplex PCR. Of about 110,000 clones detected, around 88% appear once; the ten largest clones hold approximately 16%. The sample taken for sequencing was blood. These receptors were collected from a person aged 18 to 70 in good health.

The J gene is TRBJ2-7, the V gene TRBV2, with TRBD2 as a possible D gene (6 bases). This CDR3 is 13 amino acids long. Germline V gene lookup returns CDR1 SNHLY and CDR2 FYNNEI. The germline V and J ends were trimmed by 6 bases and 3 bases, with 12 bases remaining between them. CDR3 sequence: CASSLEGGYEQYF. In nucleotides, the CDR3 is TGTGCCAGCAGCCTCGAGGGAGGCTACGAGCAGTACTTC.

This clone was seen at least ten times. The chain has TRBV7-8 and TRBJ1-2, with a weak D call TRBD1 (6 bases). Germline-derived CDR1 and CDR2 are SGHVS and FQNEAQ. V was pared by 2 bases and J by 2 bases, with 18 bases between. The CDR3 runs 17 residues. As DNA, the CDR3 is TGTGCCAGCAGCTTAAGCAGGGGTACTTCCTCCAACTATGGCTACACCTTC. It specifies CASSLSRGTSSNYGYTF.

The rearrangement uses TRBV25-1 and TRBJ1-4; 9 bases align to TRBD1. In germline, CDR1 is MGHDK, CDR2 SYGVNS. The CDR3 runs to 17 residues. Losses at the gene ends were 3 bases for V and 6 bases for J; bases not matched to a gene: 11. The CDR3: CASSDPRSQGAHEKLFF. The DNA for the CDR3 is TGTGCCAGCAGTGACCCCCGATCACAGGGGGCACATGAAAAACTGTTTTTT. Using reference TRBV25-1 and TRBJ1-4 for the parts outside the CDR3, the full variable domain is EADIYQTPRYLVIGTGKKITLECSQTMGHDKMYWYQQDPGMELHLIHYSYGVNSTEKGDLSSESTVSRIRTEHFPLTLESARPSHTSQYLCASSDPRSQGAHEKLFFGSGTQLSVL.

The rearrangement joins TRBV7-7 to TRBJ2-7; TRBD2 is a possible D gene (6 bases). V gave up 0 bases and J gave up 2 bases, with 11 bases separating them. From germline, CDR1 is SSHAT and CDR2 FNYEAQ (reference sequence). The CDR3 length is 15 residues. CDR3: CASSLAGGSAYEQYF. Here the CDR3 DNA reads TGTGCCAGCAGCTTAGCGGGGGGATCGGCCTACGAGCAGTACTTC.

This chain connects TRBV7-2 to TRBJ2-1; 10 bases fit TRBD2. CDR3 size: 17 residues. Looked up from germline, CDR1 is SGHTA and CDR2 is FQGNSA. V lost 0 bases to trimming and J lost 7 bases; unmatched junction nucleotides: 9. The CDR3 DNA reads TGTGCCAGCAGCTTAGCACCGAGCGGGGGGGCTGGGAATGAGCAGTTCTTC. Its protein is CASSLAPSGGAGNEQFF.

The genes are TRBV2 and TRBJ2-7, with D tentatively TRBD1 or TRBD2 (6 bases each). The CDR3 is 14 residues long. V was trimmed by 8 bases and J by 2 bases, leaving 16 bases between them. CDR1 SNHLY and CDR2 FYNNEI come from the germline V gene. CDR3 nucleotides: TGTGCCAGCTCGCAAGGAGGGGGTACCTACGAGCAGTACTTC. Translating it yields CASSQGGGTYEQYF.

The V call is TRBV7-8, the J call TRBJ1-5, with D tentatively TRBD1 (6 bases). V was shortened by 5 bases and J by 0 bases, with 17 bases between the two germline ends. Germline V CDR1 and CDR2: SGHVS, FQNEAQ. The CDR3 covers 17 residues. CDR3 nucleotide sequence: TGTGCCAGCAGCCAAGGCGGGGGACACTATAGCAATCAGCCCCAGCATTTT. Protein: CASSQGGGHYSNQPQHF.

This sequence joins TRBV28 and TRBJ1-6; 7 nucleotides align to TRBD1. Germline CDR1 reads MDHEN; CDR2 reads SYDVKM. This CDR3 spans 16 amino acids. V trimming: 5 bases; J trimming: 6 bases; junction bases outside the gene matches: 10. The CDR3 here is CASSGRPGTVNSPLHF. CDR3 nucleotides: TGTGCCAGCAGTGGACGTCCCGGGACAGTTAATTCACCCCTCCACTTT. Combining the CDR3 with reference TRBV28 and TRBJ1-6 gives the whole variable domain DVKVTQSSRYLVKRTGEKVFLECVQDMDHENMFWYRQDPGLGLRLIYFSYDVKMKEKGDIPEGYSVSREKKERFSLILESASTNQTSMYLCASSGRPGTVNSPLHFGNGTRLTVT.

The V gene is TRBV27, the J gene TRBJ1-4; D ambiguous. CDR1 MNHEY and CDR2 SMNVEV come from the germline V gene (reference sequence). This CDR3 region has 15 residues. V was trimmed by 2 bases and J by 5 bases, leaving 12 bases between them. CDR3 protein: CASSLGAGLNEKLFF. The DNA of the CDR3 is TGTGCCAGCAGTTTAGGCGCAGGACTGAATGAAAAACTGTTTTTT.

The gene calls are TRBV7-9 and TRBJ2-7; tentative D call: TRBD2 (5 bases). There are 14 residues in the CDR3. Looked up from germline, CDR1 is SEHNR and CDR2 is FQNEAQ (reference sequence). Trimming pared 0 bases from V and 3 bases from J, leaving 9 bases between. CDR3 protein: CASSLAGRHYEQYF. DNA of the CDR3: TGTGCCAGCAGCTTAGCAGGGAGACACTACGAGCAGTACTTC. The full variable domain, with the rest looked up from reference TRBV7-9 and TRBJ2-7, is DTGVSQNPRHKITKRGQNVTFRCDPISEHNRLYWYRQTLGQGPEFLTYFQNEAQLEKSRLLSDRFSAERPKGSFSTLEIQRTEQGDSAMYLCASSLAGRHYEQYFGPGTRLTVT.

J is TRBJ1-6 and V is TRBV4-3; 8 bases map to TRBD1. Germline trimming cut 3 bases from V and 0 bases from J; bases unmatched to any gene: 13. The CDR3 covers 20 residues. Per the germline V gene, CDR1 is LGHNA and CDR2 is YSLEER. CDR3 nucleotide sequence: TGCGCCAGCAGCCACCAACCCAGGGGGCCGGAGAGCTCCTATAATTCACCCCTCCACTTT. Translation gives CASSHQPRGPESSYNSPLHF.

CDR3 sequence (DNA): TGTGCCAGCAGTTTAGGTCCCGGTAACTATGGCTACACCTTC. Translated, it gives CASSLGPGNYGYTF. This chain links TRBV6-5 with TRBJ1-2; D is undetermined. The V gene lost 4 bases and the J gene lost 1 base, with 10 bases spanning the gap. Germline-derived CDR1 and CDR2 are MNHEY and SVGAGI. The CDR3 has 14 residues.

The rearrangement joins TRBV5-1 to TRBJ2-5, with D unresolved. The CDR3 is made up of 13 amino acids. Per germline, CDR1 SGHRS and CDR2 YFSETQ. V lost 1 base and J lost 3, with 7 bases in between. This CDR3 is CASSLRREETQYF. CDR3 nucleotide sequence: TGCGCCAGCAGCTTGCGCAGAGAAGAGACCCAGTACTTC.

This chain links TRBV25-1 with TRBJ1-4; tentatively, D is TRBD1 (6 bases). The CDR3 is 15 residues long. Germline lookup yields CDR1 MGHDK and CDR2 SYGVNS. The germline V and J ends were trimmed by 3 bases and 8 bases, with 16 bases remaining between them. CDR3 in amino acids: CASSDTTGSGEKLFF. The CDR3 bases are TGTGCCAGCAGTGATACGACAGGCTCGGGAGAAAAACTGTTTTTT.

The J gene is TRBJ2-5, the V gene TRBV2, with D possibly being TRBD1 (5 bases). Per germline, CDR1 SNHLY and CDR2 FYNNEI. V shed 2 bases and J shed 5 bases, with 18 bases lying between them. The CDR3 spans 16 residues. This CDR3 reads CASSELLGAGRETQYF. The DNA of the CDR3 is TGTGCCAGCAGTGAATTGTTAGGGGCCGGGCGGGAGACCCAGTACTTC.

This clone was seen a single time. The chain has TRBV2 and TRBJ2-3; D unclear. The CDR3 is 12 residues long. Trimming shortened V by 2 bases and J by 2 bases, and 2 bases separated the two germline ends. Germline V CDR1 and CDR2: SNHLY, FYNNEI. The CDR3 DNA is TGTGCCAGCAGTGAACACACAGATACGCAGTATTTT. Protein product: CASSEHTDTQYF.

The chain is built from TRBV2 and TRBJ2-3; D perhaps matches TRBD1 (6 bases). Trimming took 8 bases from V and 6 from J, leaving 12 bases between them. In germline, CDR1 is SNHLY, CDR2 FYNNEI. The CDR3 sequence is 12 residues long. CDR3 loop: CASQNRADTQYF. The CDR3 nucleotides are TGTGCCAGCCAAAACAGGGCCGATACGCAGTATTTT.

The chain recombines TRBV2 with TRBJ1-4; D perhaps matches TRBD1 (6 bases). The length of the CDR3 is 12 residues. The germline V and J ends were trimmed by 6 bases and 8 bases, with 10 bases remaining between them. Germline CDR1 and CDR2: SNHLY and FYNNEI. The CDR3 DNA reads as TGTGCCAGCAGCGGGGGGCAGGAAAAACTGTTTTTT. Translating gives CASSGGQEKLFF. The full variable domain, rest sourced from reference TRBV2 and TRBJ1-4, is EPEVTQTPSHQVTQMGQEVILRCVPISNHLYFYWYRQILGQKVEFLVSFYNNEISEKSEIFDDQFSVERPDGSNFTLKIRSTKLEDSAMYFCASSGGQEKLFFGSGTQLSVL.

V usage is TRBV5-4 and J usage is TRBJ1-2; the D gene is possibly TRBD1 (5 bases). Germline CDR1 is SGHNT and CDR2 is YYREEE (reference sequence). CDR3 length equals 16 residues. Trimming removed 5 bases from V and 6 bases from J, with 23 bases in between. The CDR3 coding sequence is TGTGCCAGCAGTCTAGGGGCACAGGTATTTAGGGATGGCTACACCTTC. Translation: CASSLGAQVFRDGYTF. Full variable domain (remainder filled in from reference TRBV5-4 and TRBJ1-2): ETGVTQSPTHLIKTRGQQVTLRCSSQSGHNTVSWYQQALGQGPQFIFQYYREEENGRGNFPPRFSGLQFPNYSSELNVNALELDDSALYLCASSLGAQVFRDGYTFGSGTRLTVV.

The chain links TRBV5-4 to TRBJ2-3; weak D call: TRBD2 (5 bases). Trimming removed 4 bases from V and 1 base from J, with 22 bases in between. The CDR3 extends over 18 amino acids. In germline, CDR1 is SGHNT, CDR2 YYREEE (reference sequence). The CDR3 bases are TGTGCCAGCAGCATATACTCCTACGGGGTGCAACGCACAGATACGCAGTATTTT. It encodes CASSIYSYGVQRTDTQYF.

This clone was recorded only once. The chain has TRBV19 and TRBJ2-4; D possibly uses TRBD1 or TRBD2 (6 bases each). V was clipped by 6 bases and J by 0 bases, with 15 bases between them. This CDR3 has 16 residues. From germline, CDR1 is LNHDA and CDR2 SQIVND (reference sequence). The CDR3 DNA reads TGTGCCAGTAGCCGGGGGCGCAGTCTAGCCAAAAACATTCAGTACTTC. Translation gives CASSRGRSLAKNIQYF.

This clone has only one observation. The chain has TRBV7-2 and TRBJ2-7; TRBD1 matches at 9 bases. Germline assignment: CDR1 SGHTA and CDR2 FQGNSA. Trimming removed 5 bases from V and 1 base from J; junction bases left unmatched: 6. The CDR3 runs to 15 residues. Written as DNA, the CDR3 is TGTGCCAGCAGCCCCTGGACAGGGGAGTCCTACGAGCAGTACTTC. Translation gives CASSPWTGESYEQYF. The entire variable domain, with the rest obtained from reference TRBV7-2 and TRBJ2-7, is as follows: GAGVSQSPSNKVTEKGKDVELRCDPISGHTALYWYRQSLGQGLEFLIYFQGNSAPDKSGLPSDRFSAERTGGSVSTLTIQRTQQEDSAVYLCASSPWTGESYEQYFGPGTRLTVT.

The CDR3 bases are TGTGCCAGCAGAAGCGGGACAGGCGCAACCTTGGGGGGCACCTTC. This gives the protein CASRSGTGATLGGTF. The rearrangement links TRBV6-5 to TRBJ1-2; TRBD1 matches 8 bases. The germline CDR1 and CDR2 sequences are MNHEY and SVGAGI. V lost 6 bases to trimming and J lost 13 bases; unmatched junction nucleotides: 19. The CDR3 totals 15 residues.

This rearrangement joins TRBV7-8 to TRBJ2-7; D gene uncertain. V lost 3 bases and J 3 bases, leaving 6 bases between the germline ends. The CDR3 contains 12 residues. The germline gives CDR1 SGHVS, CDR2 FQNEAQ. DNA of the CDR3: TGTGCCAGCAGCTTGCCGGGCTACGAGCAGTACTTC. It translates to CASSLPGYEQYF.